The sample holds a few counts of the clone carrying this T cell receptor beta chain. These data belong to a study of response to subunit inactivated influenza vaccine. The ends were cut back, 2 bases at V and 5 bases at J, with 19 bases in the middle. There are 16 residues in the CDR3. In germline, CDR1 is SGHDT, CDR2 YYEEEE. TCRdb itself ran the RT-PCR reads through MiXCR, one entry per CDR3 protein. The table has roughly 460,000 distinct CDR3 sequences, around 9.9% seen once. The chain links TRBV5-6 to TRBJ2-5; D possibly corresponds to TRBD2 (5 bases). The TCR comes from a man aged 50-60 years who received an inactivated influenza vaccine. Sequences were derived from PBMCs from blood, sampled 35 to 45 days after vaccination. DNA for the CDR3: TGTGCCAGCAGCTTCCCTACCGGGGTACAACGGGAGACCCAGTACTTC. Translation gives CASSFPTGVQRETQYF.